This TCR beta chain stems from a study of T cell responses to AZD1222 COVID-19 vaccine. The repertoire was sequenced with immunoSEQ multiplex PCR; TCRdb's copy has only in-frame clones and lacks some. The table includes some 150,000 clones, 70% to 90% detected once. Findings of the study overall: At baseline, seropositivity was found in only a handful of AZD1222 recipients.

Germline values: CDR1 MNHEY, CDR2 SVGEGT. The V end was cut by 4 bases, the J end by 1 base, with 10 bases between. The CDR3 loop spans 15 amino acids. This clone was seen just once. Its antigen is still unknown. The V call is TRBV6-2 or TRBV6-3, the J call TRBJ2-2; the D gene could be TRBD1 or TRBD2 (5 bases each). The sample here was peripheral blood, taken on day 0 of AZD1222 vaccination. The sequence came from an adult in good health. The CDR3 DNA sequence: TGTGCCAGCAGTTGGGACCTAAGGAACACCGGGGAGCTGTTTTTT. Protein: CASSWDLRNTGELFF.